This T cell receptor (beta chain) was sequenced in a study of T cell repertoires in cytomegalovirus infection. V gave up 3 bases and J gave up 6 bases; unmatched junction bases: 5. From germline, CDR1 is SGHVS and CDR2 FQNEAQ. The CDR3 contains 15 residues. Using its own MiXCR run on the reads, TCRdb lists one record per CDR3 protein. The sample has roughly 220,000 distinct CDR3 sequences, about 38% seen once; the top ten hold 59%. As regards this clonotype: Its antigen is currently unknown.

This chain links TRBV7-8 with TRBJ1-6; 7 bases align to TRBD1. This specimen consisted of CD8+ T cells from cultured PBMCs, obtained from culture after CMV antigen stimulation. This receptor was taken from a human donor in good health (CMV status not recorded). Some clones in this sample may be carry-over from other donors' samples. Here the CDR3 DNA reads TGTGCCAGCAGCTTCGAGACAGGGAGTAATTCACCCCTCCACTTT. It translates to CASSFETGSNSPLHF. The complete variable domain, with remaining parts taken from reference TRBV7-8 and TRBJ1-6, reads GAGVSQSPRYKVAKRGQDVALRCDPISGHVSLFWYQQALGQGPEFLTYFQNEAQLDKSGLPSDRFFAERPEGSVSTLKIQRTQQEDSAVYLCASSFETGSNSPLHFGNGTRLTVT.